The entry below describes one T cell receptor (beta chain). Antigen: not known. TCR beta VDJ and CDR3 profiles were obtained from a genomic DNA template. TCRdb re-called the reads through MiXCR, storing one row per CDR3 protein. The sample has 250,000 to 350,000 distinct CDR3 sequences; 45% to 70% are singletons. The sample originates from a study of CD8+CD57+ T cells in acquired aplastic anemia. Study-wide results and limits: There were 25 to 30 CD8+ CDR3 sequences that occurred in both patients and controls.

The CDR3 has 16 residues. Germline V gives CDR1 MNHEY, CDR2 SVGAGI. Trimming took 5 bases from V and 3 from J; bases not matched to a gene: 12. The sample comprised sorted CD4+, CD8+, or CD8+CD57+ T cells (not recorded which) from PBMCs. The TCR sequence derives from a human donor with severe aplastic anemia or a healthy control (not recorded which). V is TRBV6-5 and J is TRBJ2-7, with 8 positions matching TRBD2. This CDR3 is CASSLGGATQLYEQYF. The CDR3 DNA reads as TGTGCCAGCAGTCTCGGGGGGGCTACCCAACTCTACGAGCAGTACTTC.